Shown below are 13 T cell receptor beta chains from a single sample sequenced in a study of T-cell reconstitution after alpha-beta-depleted transplantation in children. During its preparation, the TCRbeta library received unique molecular identifiers. TCRdb itself ran the PCR reads through MiXCR, one entry per CDR3 protein. The sample consists of more than 200,000 distinct CDR3 sequences, under 8.5% of them appearing once. The starting material was PBMCs, mostly from graft donor cells, obtained 360 days after TCRalphabeta/CD19-depleted stem cell transplant. Source of these receptors: a male patient between 2 and 10 years old who had a stem cell transplant for acute myeloid leukemia, so the T cells may come from the graft donor.

This chain joins TRBV4-3 and TRBJ2-4; D remains unclear. Germline V CDR1 and CDR2: LGHNA, YSLEER. Trimming took off 0 bases at V and 4 bases at J, with 7 bases between the two ends. This CDR3 has 14 residues. This chain's CDR3 is CASSQDGNKNIQYF. The CDR3 coding sequence is TGCGCCAGCAGCCAAGATGGCAATAAAAACATTCAGTACTTC.

This clonotype was counted ten times or more. The chain links TRBV12-3 or TRBV12-4 to TRBJ1-3, with D unresolved. V lost 3 bases and J lost 3, with 12 bases in between. The CDR3 has 15 amino acids. The CDR3 region is CASSLTGPVGNTIYF. The DNA for the CDR3 is TGTGCCAGCAGTTTGACTGGGCCAGTTGGAAACACCATATATTTT.

This clonotype has more than one count but fewer than ten. The chain employs TRBV6-1 and TRBJ2-1; 8 nucleotides match TRBD2. The germline gives CDR1 MNHNS, CDR2 SASEGT. The V gene end was trimmed by 5 bases and the J gene end by 5 bases; junction bases not matched to a gene: 8. This CDR3 has 15 residues. The DNA of the CDR3 is TGTGCCAGCAGTCGCTATAGCGGGATCAACAATGAGCAGTTCTTC. Its translation: CASSRYSGINNEQFF.

In regard to this clonotype: A much larger clone lies one base from this, so it may be a read error. This chain joins TRBV4-3 and TRBJ2-1, with no clear D. The V and J ends lost 4 bases and 8 bases respectively, with 12 bases between them. The CDR3 loop spans 13 amino acids. The V gene's germline CDR1 is LGHNA and CDR2 YSLEER. The CDR3 protein is CASSRDRSHEQFF. CDR3 bases: TGCGCCAGCAGCCGAGATCGGTCCCATGAGCAGTTCTTC.

This clonotype was seen many times. The chain uses TRBV5-1 and TRBJ2-7, with D perhaps matching TRBD1 (5 bases). CDR3 size: 14 residues. CDR1 is SGHRS and CDR2 is YFSETQ in the germline V gene. Trimming took 2 bases from V and 3 from J, leaving 12 bases between them. The CDR3 sequence is CASSLGAGNYEQYV. In nucleotides, the CDR3 is TGCGCCAGCAGCTTAGGGGCAGGGAACTACGAGCAGTACGTC.

This clonotype was counted a few times. This chain connects TRBV6-2 or TRBV6-3 to TRBJ1-2; D is perhaps TRBD1 (5 bases). The CDR3 runs 13 residues. V lost 2 bases and J lost 1, with 5 bases in between. CDR1 MNHEY and CDR2 SVGEGT come from the germline V gene. The CDR3 is CASSYDSNYGYTF. The CDR3 region has the DNA TGTGCCAGCAGTTACGACAGTAACTATGGCTACACCTTC.

Of note for this clonotype: One end of the junction is discordant with germline, which a read error may explain. The chain combines TRBV24-1 with TRBJ2-3, with D perhaps being TRBD1 or TRBD2 (5 bases each). The CDR3 spans 16 residues. Germline CDR1 KGHDR, CDR2 SFDVKD. CDR3 loop: CAASGGGSGNTDTQYF. The CDR3, as DNA: TGTGCCGCCAGTGGGGGTGGGAGCGGAAACACAGATACGCAGTATTTT.

This clonotype was picked up many times. The J gene is TRBJ2-1, the V gene TRBV5-1; 8 nucleotides line up with TRBD1. The CDR3 runs to 14 residues. The V segment lost 5 bases and the J segment 5 bases; nucleotides outside the gene matches: 6. From germline, CDR1 is SGHRS and CDR2 YFSETQ. The chain's CDR3 is CASRSQGADNEQFF. Written as DNA, the CDR3 is TGCGCCAGCAGGTCGCAGGGGGCTGACAATGAGCAGTTCTTC.

This clonotype has ten or more counts. V is TRBV28 and J is TRBJ2-5; D is undetermined. This CDR3 is 10 amino acids long. From germline, CDR1 is MDHEN and CDR2 SYDVKM. The CDR3 reads CASQRETQYF. As DNA, the CDR3 is TGTGCTTCCCAGAGAGAGACCCAGTACTTC.

This clonotype was seen many times. This CDR3 is missing its conserved last phenylalanine or tryptophan, likely due to a read error. Because the CDR3's place on the DNA is in doubt, the DNA is left out and the CDR3 is given as listed by TCRdb. The J gene is TRBJ2-7, the V gene TRBV20-1; the D call in the table, TRBD1, was not verified against the DNA. Germline lookup yields CDR1 DFQATT and CDR2 SNEGSKA (reference sequence). The CDR3 is 11 amino acids in total, end residues counted. The CDR3 reads CSASPGQTQYI.

In this sample, this clonotype turned up many times. This sequence joins TRBV7-2 and TRBJ1-1; D unclear. V lost 3 bases to trimming and J lost 1 base, with 12 bases between them. The CDR3 runs to 15 residues. CDR1 and CDR2 (germline): SGHTA, FQGNSA. The CDR3 region is CASSFSKGWNTEAFF. In DNA form, the CDR3 reads TGTGCCAGCAGCTTTAGTAAAGGTTGGAACACTGAAGCTTTCTTT.

The chain links TRBV5-1 to TRBJ1-1, with D uncertain. V gave up 4 bases and J gave up 5 bases, with 12 bases separating them. The CDR3 consists of 13 residues. The V gene's germline CDR1 is SGHRS and CDR2 YFSETQ. CDR3 sequence reads: CASSGRDRTEAFF. CDR3 coding DNA: TGCGCCAGCAGCGGACGTGATCGGACTGAAGCTTTCTTT.

V usage is TRBV28 and J usage is TRBJ1-6; 9 bases line up with TRBD1. Germline CDR1 is MDHEN and CDR2 is SYDVKM. This CDR3 has 18 residues. V shed 1 base and J 0 bases; nucleotides not matched to a gene: 4. CDR3 in amino acids: CASSLYGTGISYNSPLHF. DNA for the CDR3: TGTGCCAGCAGTTTATATGGGACAGGGATCTCCTATAATTCACCCCTCCACTTT. Together with reference TRBV28 and TRBJ1-6, the CDR3 gives the full variable domain: DVKVTQSSRYLVKRTGEKVFLECVQDMDHENMFWYRQDPGLGLRLIYFSYDVKMKEKGDIPEGYSVSREKKERFSLILESASTNQTSMYLCASSLYGTGISYNSPLHFGNGTRLTVT.